These 4 T cell receptor beta chains came from one sample sequenced in a study of a mutant IDH1 vaccine in newly diagnosed glioma. TCRdb keeps only in-frame clones here, not all; method: immunoSEQ multiplex PCR. The sample includes fewer than 45,000 clones, under 80% seen only once; the top ten take roughly 9%. Time point indicated: baseline, week 1 (first vaccination visit). The treatment is: pre-vaccination baseline after standard-of-care therapy. The specimen comprised PBMCs, sampled from a glioma patient treated with radiotherapy, temozolomide or both. The receptors derive from a man between 40 and 49 years old with glioma. Some clones in this sample may be carry-over from other donors' samples.

The chain carries TRBV4-1 and TRBJ2-3; D ambiguous. The CDR3 has 14 amino acids. The germline V gene encodes CDR1 MGHRA and CDR2 YSYEKL. V was pared by 1 base and J by 6 bases, with 11 bases between. CDR3 coding DNA: TGCGCCAGCAGCCAAGTTCGGGTCGGGGATACGCAGTATTTT. This encodes CASSQVRVGDTQYF.

The CDR3 DNA reads TGCGCCAGCAGCTTGGGGACGGCTAGCCAGCCCCAGCATTTT. This translates into CASSLGTASQPQHF. J is TRBJ1-5 and V is TRBV5-1; D uncertain. Germline V lookup: CDR1 SGHRS, CDR2 YFSETQ. The CDR3 has 14 amino acids. Trimming stripped 0 bases from V and 7 bases from J, with 11 bases between.

The genes are TRBV7-9 and TRBJ2-3, with D unresolved. V was clipped by 4 bases and J by 2 bases, with 10 bases between them. Germline V CDR1 and CDR2: SEHNR, FQNEAQ (reference sequence). The CDR3 sequence is 14 residues long. As DNA, the CDR3 is TGTGCCAGCAGCTCGGGCGGAGACACAGATACGCAGTATTTT. Protein product: CASSSGGDTDTQYF.

The V call is TRBV2, the J call TRBJ1-1; perhaps TRBD1 as D (5 bases). The germline gives CDR1 SNHLY, CDR2 FYNNEI. The CDR3 totals 15 residues. V lost 2 bases and J 3 bases, leaving 13 bases between the germline ends. The DNA of the CDR3 is TGTGCCAGCAGTGAATTATACAGGATGGACACTGAAGCTTTCTTT. Translation: CASSELYRMDTEAFF.